What follows describes a single TCR beta chain. What it binds is not known. This entry belongs to a study of radiation and T cells in renal cell carcinoma. For the study at large: Nephrectomy followed 15 Gy stereotactic body radiation by 4 weeks.

Sequencing was performed with immunoSEQ multiplex PCR; in TCRdb, only in-frame clones are kept and a portion is missing. The repertoire consists of 130,000 or so clones, with around four fifths occurring once and the leading ten covering under 30%. The study's findings and limits: In blood, top tumor clones expanded by 2 weeks, shrinking by 4.

The germline gives CDR1 LGHNA, CDR2 YSLEER. The CDR3 extends over 14 amino acids. The ends were cut back, 1 base at V and 16 bases at J, with 20 bases in the middle. The time point was: baseline pretreatment blood. Indicated treatment: 15 Gy SBRT to primary tumor, nephrectomy 4 weeks later. V usage is TRBV4-3 and J usage is TRBJ2-1, with D perhaps given as TRBD1 or TRBD2 (5 bases each). The material was blood, obtained from a patient whose treatment included radiotherapy and nephrectomy. The sequence derives from a woman aged 45-59 years with renal cell carcinoma. CDR3: CASSQVIAQGSVFF. The CDR3 DNA reads TGCGCCAGCAGCCAAGTAATAGCGCAGGGTTCTGTATTCTTC.